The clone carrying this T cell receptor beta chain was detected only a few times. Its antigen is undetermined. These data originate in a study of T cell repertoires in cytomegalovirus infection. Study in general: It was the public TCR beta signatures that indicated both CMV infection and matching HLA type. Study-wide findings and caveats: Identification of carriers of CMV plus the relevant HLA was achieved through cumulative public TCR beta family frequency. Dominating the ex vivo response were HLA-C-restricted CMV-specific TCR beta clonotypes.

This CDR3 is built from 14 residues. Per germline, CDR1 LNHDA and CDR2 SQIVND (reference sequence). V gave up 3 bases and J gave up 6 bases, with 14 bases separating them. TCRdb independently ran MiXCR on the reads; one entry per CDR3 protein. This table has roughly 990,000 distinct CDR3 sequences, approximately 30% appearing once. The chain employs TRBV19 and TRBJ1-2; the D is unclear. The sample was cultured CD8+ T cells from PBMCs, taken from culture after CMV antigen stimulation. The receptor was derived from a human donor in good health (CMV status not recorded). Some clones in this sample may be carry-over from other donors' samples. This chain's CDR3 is CASSMEGVVHGYTF. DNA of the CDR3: TGTGCCAGTAGTATGGAAGGAGTTGTCCATGGCTACACCTTC.